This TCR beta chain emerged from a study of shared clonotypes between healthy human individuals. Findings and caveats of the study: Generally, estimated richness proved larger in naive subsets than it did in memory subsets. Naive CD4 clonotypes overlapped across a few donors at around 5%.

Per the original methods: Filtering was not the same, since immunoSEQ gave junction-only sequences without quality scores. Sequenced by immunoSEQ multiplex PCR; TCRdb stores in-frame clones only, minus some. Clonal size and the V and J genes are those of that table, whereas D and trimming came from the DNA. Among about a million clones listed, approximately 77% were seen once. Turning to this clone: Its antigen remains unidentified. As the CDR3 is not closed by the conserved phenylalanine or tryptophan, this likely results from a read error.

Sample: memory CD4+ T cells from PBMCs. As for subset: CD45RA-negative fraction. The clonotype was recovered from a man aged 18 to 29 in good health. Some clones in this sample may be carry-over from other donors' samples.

The CDR3 loop is CASSPGTGGDPEAFL. CDR3 DNA sequence: TGCGCCAGCAGCCCTGGGACAGGGGGCGACCCTGAAGCTTTCCTT. V and J are TRBV5-1 and TRBJ1-1, with 12 bases that match TRBD1. The junction had 7 bases not matched to a gene; V was cut back by 4 bases and J by 6 bases. Per the germline V gene, CDR1 is SGHRS and CDR2 is YFSETQ. This CDR3 is built from 15 residues.